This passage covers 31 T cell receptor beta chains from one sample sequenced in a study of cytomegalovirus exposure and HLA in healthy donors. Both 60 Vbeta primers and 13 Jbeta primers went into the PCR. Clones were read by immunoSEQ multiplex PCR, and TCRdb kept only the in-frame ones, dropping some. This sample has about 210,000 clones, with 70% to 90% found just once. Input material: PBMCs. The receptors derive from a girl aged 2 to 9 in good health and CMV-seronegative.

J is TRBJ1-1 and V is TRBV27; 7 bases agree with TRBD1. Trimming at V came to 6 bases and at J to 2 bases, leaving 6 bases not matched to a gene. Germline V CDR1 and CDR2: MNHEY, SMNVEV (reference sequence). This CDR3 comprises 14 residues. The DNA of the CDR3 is TGTGCCAGCAGAGGACAGGCCTATAACACTGAAGCTTTCTTT. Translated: CASRGQAYNTEAFF.

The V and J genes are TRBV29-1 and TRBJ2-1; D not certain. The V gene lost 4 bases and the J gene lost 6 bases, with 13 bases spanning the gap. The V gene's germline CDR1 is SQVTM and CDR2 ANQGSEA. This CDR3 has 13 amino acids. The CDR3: CSVARTTANEQFF. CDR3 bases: TGCAGCGTTGCACGAACTACGGCCAATGAGCAGTTCTTC.

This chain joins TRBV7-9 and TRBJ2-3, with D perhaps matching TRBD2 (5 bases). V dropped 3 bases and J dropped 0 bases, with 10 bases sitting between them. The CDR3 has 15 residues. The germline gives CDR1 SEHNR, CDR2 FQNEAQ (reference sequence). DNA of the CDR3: TGTGCCAGCAGCTTCGGGCGGACTAGCACAGATACGCAGTATTTT. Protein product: CASSFGRTSTDTQYF.

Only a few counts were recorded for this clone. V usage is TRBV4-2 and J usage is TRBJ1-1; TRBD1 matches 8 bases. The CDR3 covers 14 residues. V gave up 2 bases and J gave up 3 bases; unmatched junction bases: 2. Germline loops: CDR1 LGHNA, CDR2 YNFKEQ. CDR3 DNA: TGTGCCAGCAGCCAACCACAGGGGGACACTGAAGCTTTCTTT. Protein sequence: CASSQPQGDTEAFF.

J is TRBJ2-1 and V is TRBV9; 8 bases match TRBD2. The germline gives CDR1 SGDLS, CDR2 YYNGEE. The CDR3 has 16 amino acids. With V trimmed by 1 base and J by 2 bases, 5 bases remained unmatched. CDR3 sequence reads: CASSVWVSGAYNEQFF. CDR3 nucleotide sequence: TGTGCCAGCAGCGTATGGGTTAGCGGGGCCTACAATGAGCAGTTCTTC.

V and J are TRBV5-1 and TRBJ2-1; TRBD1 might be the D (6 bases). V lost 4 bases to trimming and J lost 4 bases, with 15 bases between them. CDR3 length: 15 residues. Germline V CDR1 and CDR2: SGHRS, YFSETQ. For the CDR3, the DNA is TGCGCCAGCAGCCCCCTAGGGGGTCCTTACAATGAGCAGTTCTTC. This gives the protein CASSPLGGPYNEQFF. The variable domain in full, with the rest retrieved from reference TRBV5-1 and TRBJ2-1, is KAGVTQTPRYLIKTRGQQVTLSCSPISGHRSVSWYQQTPGQGLQFLFEYFSETQRNKGNFPGRFSGRQFSNSRSEMNVSTLELGDSALYLCASSPLGGPYNEQFFGPGTRLTVL.

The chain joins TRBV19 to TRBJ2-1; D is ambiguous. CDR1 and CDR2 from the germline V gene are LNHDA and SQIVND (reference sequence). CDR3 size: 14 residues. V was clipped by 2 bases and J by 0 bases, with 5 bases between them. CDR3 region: CASSIPSSYNEQFF. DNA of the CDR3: TGTGCCAGTAGTATACCGAGCTCCTACAATGAGCAGTTCTTC.

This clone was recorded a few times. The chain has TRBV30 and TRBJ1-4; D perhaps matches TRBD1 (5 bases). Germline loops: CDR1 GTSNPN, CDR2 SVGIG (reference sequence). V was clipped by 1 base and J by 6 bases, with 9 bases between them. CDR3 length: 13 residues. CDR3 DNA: TGTGCCTGGAGTGAGGGGTTGCATGAAAAACTGTTTTTT. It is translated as CAWSEGLHEKLFF. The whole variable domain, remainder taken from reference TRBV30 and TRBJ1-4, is SQTIHQWPATLVQPVGSPLSLECTVEGTSNPNLYWYRQAAGRGLQLLFYSVGIGQISSEVPQNLSASRPQDRQFILSSKKLLLSDSGFYLCAWSEGLHEKLFFGSGTQLSVL.

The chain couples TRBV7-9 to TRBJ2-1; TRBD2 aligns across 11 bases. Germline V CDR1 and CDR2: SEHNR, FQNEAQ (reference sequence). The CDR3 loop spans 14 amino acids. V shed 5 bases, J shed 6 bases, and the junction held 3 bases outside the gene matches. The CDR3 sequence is CASSRGLAVNEQFF. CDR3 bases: TGTGCCAGCAGCCGGGGACTAGCGGTCAATGAGCAGTTCTTC.

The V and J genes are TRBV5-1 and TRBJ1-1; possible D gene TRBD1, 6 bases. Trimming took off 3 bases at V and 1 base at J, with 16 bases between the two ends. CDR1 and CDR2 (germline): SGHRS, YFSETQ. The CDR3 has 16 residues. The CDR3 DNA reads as TGCGCCAGCAGCTCAAAGGAGGTGGACAGGAACACTGAAGCTTTCTTT. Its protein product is CASSSKEVDRNTEAFF.

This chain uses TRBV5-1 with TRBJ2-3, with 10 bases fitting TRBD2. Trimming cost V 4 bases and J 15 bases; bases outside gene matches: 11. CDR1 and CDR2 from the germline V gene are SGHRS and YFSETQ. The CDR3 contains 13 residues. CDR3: CASSVSLAGERYF. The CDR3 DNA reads TGCGCCAGCAGCGTGTCCCTAGCGGGAGAAAGATATTTT.

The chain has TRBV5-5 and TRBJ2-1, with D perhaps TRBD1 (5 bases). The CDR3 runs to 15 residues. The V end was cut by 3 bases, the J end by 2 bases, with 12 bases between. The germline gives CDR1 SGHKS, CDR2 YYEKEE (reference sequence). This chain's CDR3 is CASSYRRGAYNEQFF. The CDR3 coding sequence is TGTGCCAGCAGCTACCGAAGGGGTGCCTACAATGAGCAGTTCTTC.

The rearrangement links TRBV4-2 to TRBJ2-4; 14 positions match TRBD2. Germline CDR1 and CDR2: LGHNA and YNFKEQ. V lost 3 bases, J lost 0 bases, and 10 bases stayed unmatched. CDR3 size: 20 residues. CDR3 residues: CASSHPGTSGSGLAKNIQYF. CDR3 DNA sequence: TGTGCCAGCAGCCATCCCGGGACTAGCGGGAGTGGCCTAGCCAAAAACATTCAGTACTTC.

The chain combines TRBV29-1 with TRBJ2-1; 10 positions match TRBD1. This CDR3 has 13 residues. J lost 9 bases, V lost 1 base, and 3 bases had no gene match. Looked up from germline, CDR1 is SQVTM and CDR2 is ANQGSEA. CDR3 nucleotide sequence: TGCAGCGTTGAAGGGACAGGGGGGGGTGAGCAGTTCTTC. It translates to CSVEGTGGGEQFF.

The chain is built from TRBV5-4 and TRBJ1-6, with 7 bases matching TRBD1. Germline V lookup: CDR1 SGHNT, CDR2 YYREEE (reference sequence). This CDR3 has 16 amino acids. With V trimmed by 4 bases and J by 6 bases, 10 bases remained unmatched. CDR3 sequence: CASSAWTGTTNSPLHF. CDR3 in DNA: TGTGCCAGCAGCGCCTGGACAGGAACTACTAATTCACCCCTCCACTTT. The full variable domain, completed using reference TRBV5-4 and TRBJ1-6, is ETGVTQSPTHLIKTRGQQVTLRCSSQSGHNTVSWYQQALGQGPQFIFQYYREEENGRGNFPPRFSGLQFPNYSSELNVNALELDDSALYLCASSAWTGTTNSPLHFGNGTRLTVT.

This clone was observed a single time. CDR3 region: CASSQAGQPQHF. The CDR3 coding sequence is TGTGCCAGCAGCCAAGCCGGTCAGCCCCAGCATTTT. The chain is built from TRBV14 and TRBJ1-5; D uncertain. The CDR3 is 12 amino acids. Germline assignment: CDR1 SGHDN and CDR2 FVKESK. V lost 1 base to trimming and J lost 6 bases, with 4 bases between them.

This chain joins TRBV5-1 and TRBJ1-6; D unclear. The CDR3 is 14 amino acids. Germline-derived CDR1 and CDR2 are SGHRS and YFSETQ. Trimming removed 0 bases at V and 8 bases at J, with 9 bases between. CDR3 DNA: TGCGCCAGCAGCTTGGGAGGACTCGATTCACCCCTCCACTTT. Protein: CASSLGGLDSPLHF.

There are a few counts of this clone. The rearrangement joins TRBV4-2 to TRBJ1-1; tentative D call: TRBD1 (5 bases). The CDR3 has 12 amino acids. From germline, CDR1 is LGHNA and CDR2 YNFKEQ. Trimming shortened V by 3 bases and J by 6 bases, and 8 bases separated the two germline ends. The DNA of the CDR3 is TGTGCCAGCAGCCAGTCAGGGTCTGAAGCTTTCTTT. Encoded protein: CASSQSGSEAFF.

The CDR3 bases are TGTGCCAGCAGCACCCGACAGGGGGAGACCCAGTACTTC. Its protein product is CASSTRQGETQYF. V is TRBV13 and J is TRBJ2-5; 8 bases map to TRBD1. This CDR3 is 13 amino acids long. V dropped 5 bases and J dropped 5; count of bases not matched to a gene: 4. Germline loops: CDR1 PRHDT, CDR2 FYEKMQ (reference sequence). The entire variable domain, with the rest obtained from reference TRBV13 and TRBJ2-5, is as follows: AAGVIQSPRHLIKEKRETATLKCYPIPRHDTVYWYQQGPGQDPQFLISFYEKMQSDKGSIPDRFSAQQFSDYHSELNMSSLELGDSALYFCASSTRQGETQYFGPGTRLLVL.

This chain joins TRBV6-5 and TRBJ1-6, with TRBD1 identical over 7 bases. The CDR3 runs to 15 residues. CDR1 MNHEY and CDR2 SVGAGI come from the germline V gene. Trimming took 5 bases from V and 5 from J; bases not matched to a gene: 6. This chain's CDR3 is CASSAPGQNNSPLHF. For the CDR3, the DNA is TGTGCCAGCAGTGCCCCGGGACAGAATAATTCACCCCTCCACTTT.

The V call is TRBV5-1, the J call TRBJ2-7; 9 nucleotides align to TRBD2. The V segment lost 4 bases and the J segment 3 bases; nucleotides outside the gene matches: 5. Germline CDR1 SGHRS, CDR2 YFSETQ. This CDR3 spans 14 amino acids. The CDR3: CASSPETSGYEQYF. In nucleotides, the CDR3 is TGCGCCAGCAGCCCAGAGACTAGCGGCTACGAGCAGTACTTC.

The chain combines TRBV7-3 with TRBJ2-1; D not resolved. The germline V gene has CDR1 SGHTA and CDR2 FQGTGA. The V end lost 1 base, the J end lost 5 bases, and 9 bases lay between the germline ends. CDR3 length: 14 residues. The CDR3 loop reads CASSLMSSNNEQFF. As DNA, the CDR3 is TGTGCCAGCAGCTTAATGTCATCCAACAATGAGCAGTTCTTC. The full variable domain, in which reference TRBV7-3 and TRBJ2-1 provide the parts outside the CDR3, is GAGVSQTPSNKVTEKGKYVELRCDPISGHTALYWYRQSLGQGPEFLIYFQGTGAADDSGLPNDRFFAVRPEGSVSTLKIQRTERGDSAVYLCASSLMSSNNEQFFGPGTRLTVL.

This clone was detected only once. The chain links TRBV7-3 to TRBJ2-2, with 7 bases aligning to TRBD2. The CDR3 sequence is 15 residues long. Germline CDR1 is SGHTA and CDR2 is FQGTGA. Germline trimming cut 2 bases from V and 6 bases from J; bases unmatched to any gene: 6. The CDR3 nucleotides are TGTGCCAGCAGCTTATGGGGGGGAGCGGCCGGGGAGCTGTTTTTT. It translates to CASSLWGGAAGELFF.

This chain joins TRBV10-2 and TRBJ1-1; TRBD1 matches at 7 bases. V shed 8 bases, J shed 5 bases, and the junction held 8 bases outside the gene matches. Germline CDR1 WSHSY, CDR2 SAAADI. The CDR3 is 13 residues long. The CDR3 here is CASGGQAGTEAFF. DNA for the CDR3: TGCGCCAGCGGAGGACAGGCGGGGACTGAAGCTTTCTTT.

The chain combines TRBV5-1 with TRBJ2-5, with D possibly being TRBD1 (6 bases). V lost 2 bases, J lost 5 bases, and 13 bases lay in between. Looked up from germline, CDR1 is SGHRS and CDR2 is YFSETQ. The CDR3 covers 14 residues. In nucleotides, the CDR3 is TGCGCCAGCAGCTTCAGGGGAGCTGGGGAGACCCAGTACTTC. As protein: CASSFRGAGETQYF.

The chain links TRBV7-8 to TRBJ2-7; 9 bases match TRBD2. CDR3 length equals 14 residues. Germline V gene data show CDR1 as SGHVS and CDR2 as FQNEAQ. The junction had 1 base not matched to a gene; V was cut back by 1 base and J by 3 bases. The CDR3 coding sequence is TGTGCCAGCAGCTTAGGGACTAGCGACTACGAGCAGTACTTC. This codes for CASSLGTSDYEQYF.

The CDR3 nucleotides are TGTGCCAGCACTATGACACGGAACACTGAAGCTTTCTTT. This translates into CASTMTRNTEAFF. J is TRBJ1-1 and V is TRBV6-6, with unresolved D. CDR3 size: 13 residues. Per germline, CDR1 MNHNY and CDR2 SVGAGI (reference sequence). Trimming cost V 7 bases and J 1 base, with 10 bases left between them.

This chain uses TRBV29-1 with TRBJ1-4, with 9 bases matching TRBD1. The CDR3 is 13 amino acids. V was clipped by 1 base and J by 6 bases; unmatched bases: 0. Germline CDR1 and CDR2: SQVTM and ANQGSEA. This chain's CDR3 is CSVEGDRDEKLFF. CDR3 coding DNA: TGCAGCGTTGAAGGGGACAGGGATGAAAAACTGTTTTTT. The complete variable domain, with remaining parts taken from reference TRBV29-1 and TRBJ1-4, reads SAVISQKPSRDICQRGTSLTIQCQVDSQVTMMFWYRQQPGQSLTLIATANQGSEATYESGFVIDKFPISRPNLTFSTLTVSNMSPEDSSIYLCSVEGDRDEKLFFGSGTQLSVL.

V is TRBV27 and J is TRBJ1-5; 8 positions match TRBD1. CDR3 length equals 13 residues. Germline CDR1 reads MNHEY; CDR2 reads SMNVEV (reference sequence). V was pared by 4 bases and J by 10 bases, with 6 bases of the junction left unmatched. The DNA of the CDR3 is TGTGCCAGCAGTTACCTCAGGGGGCGCCCCCAGCATTTT. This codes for CASSYLRGRPQHF.

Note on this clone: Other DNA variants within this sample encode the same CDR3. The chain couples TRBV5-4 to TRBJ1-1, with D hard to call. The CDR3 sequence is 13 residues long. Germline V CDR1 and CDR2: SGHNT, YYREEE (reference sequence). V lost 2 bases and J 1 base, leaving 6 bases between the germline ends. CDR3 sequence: CASSFGRNTEAFF. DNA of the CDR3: TGTGCCAGCAGCTTCGGTAGGAACACTGAAGCTTTCTTT.

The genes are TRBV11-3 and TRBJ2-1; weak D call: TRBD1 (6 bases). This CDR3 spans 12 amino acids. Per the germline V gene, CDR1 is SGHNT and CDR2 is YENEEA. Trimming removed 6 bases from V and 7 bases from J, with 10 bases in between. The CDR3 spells CASSIGGNEQFF. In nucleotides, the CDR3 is TGTGCCAGCAGTATAGGGGGTAATGAGCAGTTCTTC. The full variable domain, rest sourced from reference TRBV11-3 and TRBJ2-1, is EAGVVQSPRYKIIEKKQPVAFWCNPISGHNTLYWYLQNLGQGPELLIRYENEEAVDDSQLPKDRFSAERLKGVDSTLKIQPAELGDSAVYLCASSIGGNEQFFGPGTRLTVL.